This record concerns one T cell receptor beta chain sequence. Its binding antigen is unknown. No much larger clone is present one base from it, and per-base qualities are unavailable. The library was obtained by the immunoSEQ multiplex PCR assay. TCRdb re-hosts the immuneACCESS table, in-frame sequences only. Its copies lack some clones; in the studies checked, an unresolved V gene accounts for under half of them, and the cause for the rest is not known. Within this sample are more than 95,000 clones, with over 75% of them counted one time only. The ten largest clones capture around 1.2% of the sample. V gives up 0 bases and J gives up 10 bases, and the segment between their germline ends measures 14 bases. The germline V gene supplies CDR1 SGHRS and CDR2 YFSETQ. The CDR3 spans 15 residues, from the cysteine through the phenylalanine. Only CDR3 DNA remains: 45 bases, in frame from the first base. This sample was included in a study of control samples from healthy donors and cancer patients (dated by TCRdb to about 2020).

The sequenced material came from PBMCs. The origin of this receptor is a woman aged 50 to 60 with colorectal cancer. Here the chain combines TRBV5-1 and TRBJ1-6; the D gene is perhaps TRBD1, from 5 matching bases. The CDR3 here reads CASSLDWAGRSPLHF. At the DNA level, the sequence is TGCGCCAGCAGCTTGGATTGGGCAGGGCGATCACCCCTCCACTTT.